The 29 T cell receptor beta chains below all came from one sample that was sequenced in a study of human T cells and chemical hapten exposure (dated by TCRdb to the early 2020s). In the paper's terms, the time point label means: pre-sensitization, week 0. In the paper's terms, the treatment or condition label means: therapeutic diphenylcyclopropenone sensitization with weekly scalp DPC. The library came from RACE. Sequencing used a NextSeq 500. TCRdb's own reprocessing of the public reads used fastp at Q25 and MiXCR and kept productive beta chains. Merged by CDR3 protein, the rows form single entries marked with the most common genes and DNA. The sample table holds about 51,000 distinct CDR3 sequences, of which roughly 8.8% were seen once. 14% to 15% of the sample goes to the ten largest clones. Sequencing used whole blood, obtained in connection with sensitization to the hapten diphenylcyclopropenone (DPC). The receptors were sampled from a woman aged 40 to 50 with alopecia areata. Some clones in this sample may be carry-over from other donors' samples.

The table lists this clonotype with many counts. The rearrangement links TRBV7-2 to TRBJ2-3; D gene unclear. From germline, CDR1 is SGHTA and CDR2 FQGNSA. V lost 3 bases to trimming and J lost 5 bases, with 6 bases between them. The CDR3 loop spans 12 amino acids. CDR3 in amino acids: CASSLSRDTQYF. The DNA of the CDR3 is TGTGCCAGCAGCTTGTCCCGAGATACGCAGTATTTT.

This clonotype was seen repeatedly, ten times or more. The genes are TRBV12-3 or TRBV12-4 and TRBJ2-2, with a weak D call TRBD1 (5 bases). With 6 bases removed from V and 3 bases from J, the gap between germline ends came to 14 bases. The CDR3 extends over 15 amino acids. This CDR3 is CASRRQGKYTGELFF. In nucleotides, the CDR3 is TGTGCCAGCAGACGTCAGGGAAAGTACACCGGGGAGCTGTTTTTT.

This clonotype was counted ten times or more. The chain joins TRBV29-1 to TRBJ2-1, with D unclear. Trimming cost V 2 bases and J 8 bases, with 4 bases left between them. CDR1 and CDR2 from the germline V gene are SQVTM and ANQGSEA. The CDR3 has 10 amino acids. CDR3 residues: CSVEPDEQFF. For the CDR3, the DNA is TGCAGCGTTGAACCCGATGAGCAGTTCTTC.

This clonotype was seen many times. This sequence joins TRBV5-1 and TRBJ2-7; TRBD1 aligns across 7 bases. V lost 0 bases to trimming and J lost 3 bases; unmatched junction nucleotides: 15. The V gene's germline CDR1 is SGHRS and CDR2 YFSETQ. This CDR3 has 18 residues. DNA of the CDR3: TGCGCCAGCAGCTTGGAAGGGGGCGGTAGCGCCTTATTCTACGAGCAGTACTTC. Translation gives CASSLEGGGSALFYEQYF.

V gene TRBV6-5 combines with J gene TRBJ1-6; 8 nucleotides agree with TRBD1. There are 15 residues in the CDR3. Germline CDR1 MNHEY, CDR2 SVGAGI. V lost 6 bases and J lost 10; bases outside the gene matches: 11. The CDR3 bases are TGTGCCAGCAGGGAATCGGACAGGGCGGGGTCACCCCTCCACTTT. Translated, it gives CASRESDRAGSPLHF.

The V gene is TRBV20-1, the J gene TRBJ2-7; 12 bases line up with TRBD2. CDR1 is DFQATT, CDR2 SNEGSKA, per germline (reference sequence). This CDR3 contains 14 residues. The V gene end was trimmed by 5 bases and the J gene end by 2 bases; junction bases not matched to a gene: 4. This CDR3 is CSAGLAGGPYEQYF. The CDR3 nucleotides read TGCAGTGCTGGCCTAGCGGGGGGGCCCTACGAGCAGTACTTC.

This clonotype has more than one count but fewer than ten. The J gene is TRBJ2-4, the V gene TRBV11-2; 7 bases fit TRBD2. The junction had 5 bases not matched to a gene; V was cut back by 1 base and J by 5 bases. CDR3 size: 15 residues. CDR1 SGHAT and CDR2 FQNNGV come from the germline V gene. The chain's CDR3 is CASSLGRGSQNIQYF. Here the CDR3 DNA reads TGTGCCAGCAGCTTAGGGCGGGGGAGCCAAAACATTCAGTACTTC.

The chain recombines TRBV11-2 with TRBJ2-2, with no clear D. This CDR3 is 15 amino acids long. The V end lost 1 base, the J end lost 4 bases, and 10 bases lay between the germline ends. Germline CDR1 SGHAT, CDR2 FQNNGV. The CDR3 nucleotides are TGTGCCAGCAGCTTAGGGGCCTTGGGCACCGGGGAGCTGTTTTTT. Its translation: CASSLGALGTGELFF.

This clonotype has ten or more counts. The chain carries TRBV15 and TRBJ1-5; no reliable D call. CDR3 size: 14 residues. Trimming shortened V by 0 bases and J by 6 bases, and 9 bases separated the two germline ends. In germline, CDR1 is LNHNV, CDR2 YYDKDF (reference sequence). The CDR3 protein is CATSRDVEAQPQHF. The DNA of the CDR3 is TGTGCCACCAGCAGAGATGTTGAGGCTCAGCCCCAGCATTTT.

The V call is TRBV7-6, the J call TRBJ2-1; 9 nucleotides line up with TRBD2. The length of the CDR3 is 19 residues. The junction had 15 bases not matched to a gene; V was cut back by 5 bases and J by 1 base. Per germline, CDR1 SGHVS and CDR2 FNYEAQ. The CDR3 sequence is CASSPGPSRGGRSYNEQFF. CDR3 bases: TGTGCCAGCAGCCCAGGCCCCTCGCGGGGGGGCCGGTCCTACAATGAGCAGTTCTTC.

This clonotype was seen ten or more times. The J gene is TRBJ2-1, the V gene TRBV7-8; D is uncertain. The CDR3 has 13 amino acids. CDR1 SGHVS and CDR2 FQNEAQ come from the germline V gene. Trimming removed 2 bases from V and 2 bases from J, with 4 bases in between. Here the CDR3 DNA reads TGTGCCAGCAGCTTACCTACCTACAATGAGCAGTTCTTC. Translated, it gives CASSLPTYNEQFF.

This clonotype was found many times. Here the CDR3 DNA reads TGCAGCGTTGGGTCCGGGTACGGCTATGGCTACACCTTC. Encoded protein: CSVGSGYGYGYTF. The chain is built from TRBV29-1 and TRBJ1-2; no reliable D call. Trimming left V 4 bases short and J 4 bases short, with 13 bases between. This CDR3 is built from 13 residues. Per the germline V gene, CDR1 is SQVTM and CDR2 is ANQGSEA.

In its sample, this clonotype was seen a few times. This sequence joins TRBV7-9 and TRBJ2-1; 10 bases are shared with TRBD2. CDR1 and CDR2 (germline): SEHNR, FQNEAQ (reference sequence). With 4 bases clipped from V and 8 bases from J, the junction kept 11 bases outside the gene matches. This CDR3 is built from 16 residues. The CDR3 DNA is TGTGCCAGCAGCTCACCGCTAGCGGGGGATAGGGATGAGCAGTTCTTC. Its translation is CASSSPLAGDRDEQFF.

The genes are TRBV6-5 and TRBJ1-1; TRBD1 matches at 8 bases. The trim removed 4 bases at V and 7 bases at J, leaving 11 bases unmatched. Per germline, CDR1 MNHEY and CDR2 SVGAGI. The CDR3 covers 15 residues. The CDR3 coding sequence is TGTGCCAGCAGTTCCCACGGACAGGGAATCATTGAAGCTTTCTTT. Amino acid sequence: CASSSHGQGIIEAFF.

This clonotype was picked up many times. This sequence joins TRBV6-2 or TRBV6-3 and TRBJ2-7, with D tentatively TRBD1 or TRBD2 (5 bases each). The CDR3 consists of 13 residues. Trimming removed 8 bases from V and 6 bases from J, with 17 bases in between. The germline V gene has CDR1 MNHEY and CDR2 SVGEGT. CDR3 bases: TGTGCCAGCGGGACGGACGCCCTCGGCGAGCAGTACTTC. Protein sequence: CASGTDALGEQYF.

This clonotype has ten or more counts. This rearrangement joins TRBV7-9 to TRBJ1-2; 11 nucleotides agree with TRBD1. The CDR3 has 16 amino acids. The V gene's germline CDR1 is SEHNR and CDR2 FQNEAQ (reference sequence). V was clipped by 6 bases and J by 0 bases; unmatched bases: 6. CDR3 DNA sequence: TGTGCCAGCAGTCGCCGGGACAGGGGGGCTAACTATGGCTACACCTTC. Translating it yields CASSRRDRGANYGYTF.

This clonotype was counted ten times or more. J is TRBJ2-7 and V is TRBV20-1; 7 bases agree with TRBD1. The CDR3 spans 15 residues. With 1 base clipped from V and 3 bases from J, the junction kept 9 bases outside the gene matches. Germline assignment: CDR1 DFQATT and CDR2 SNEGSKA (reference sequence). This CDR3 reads CSARGEGRGIYEQYF. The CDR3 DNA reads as TGCAGTGCTAGAGGCGAGGGCAGGGGGATCTACGAGCAGTACTTC.

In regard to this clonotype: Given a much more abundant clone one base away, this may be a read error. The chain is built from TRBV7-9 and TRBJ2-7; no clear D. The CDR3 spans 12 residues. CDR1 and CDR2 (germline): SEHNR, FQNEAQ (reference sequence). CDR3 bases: TGTACCAGCAGCTTAATCAACTACGAGCAGTACTTC. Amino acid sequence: CTSSLINYEQYF.

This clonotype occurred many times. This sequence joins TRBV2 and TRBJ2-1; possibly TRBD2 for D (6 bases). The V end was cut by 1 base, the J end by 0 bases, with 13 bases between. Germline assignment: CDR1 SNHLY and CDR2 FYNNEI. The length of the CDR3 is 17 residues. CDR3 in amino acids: CASSEEMGGASYNEQFF. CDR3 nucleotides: TGTGCCAGCAGTGAAGAGATGGGGGGAGCCTCCTACAATGAGCAGTTCTTC.

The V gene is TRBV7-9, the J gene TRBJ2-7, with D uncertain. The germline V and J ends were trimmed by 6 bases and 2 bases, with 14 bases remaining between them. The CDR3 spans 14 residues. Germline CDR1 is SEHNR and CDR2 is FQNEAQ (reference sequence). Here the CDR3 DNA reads TGTGCCAGCAGTTTTTCCGAATTACCCTACGAGCAGTACTTC. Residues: CASSFSELPYEQYF. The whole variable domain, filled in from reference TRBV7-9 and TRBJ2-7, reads DTGVSQNPRHKITKRGQNVTFRCDPISEHNRLYWYRQTLGQGPEFLTYFQNEAQLEKSRLLSDRFSAERPKGSFSTLEIQRTEQGDSAMYLCASSFSELPYEQYFGPGTRLTVT.

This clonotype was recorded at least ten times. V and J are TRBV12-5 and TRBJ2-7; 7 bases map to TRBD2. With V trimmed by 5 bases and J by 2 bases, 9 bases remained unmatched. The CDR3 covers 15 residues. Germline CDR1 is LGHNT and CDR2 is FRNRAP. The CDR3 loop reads CASGGPGTTAYEQYF. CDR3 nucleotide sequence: TGTGCTAGTGGTGGGCCCGGGACTACCGCCTACGAGCAGTACTTC. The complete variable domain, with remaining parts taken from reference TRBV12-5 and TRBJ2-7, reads DARVTQTPRHKVTEMGQEVTMRCQPILGHNTVFWYRQTMMQGLELLAYFRNRAPLDDSGMPKDRFSAEMPDATLATLKIQPSEPRDSAVYFCASGGPGTTAYEQYFGPGTRLTVT.

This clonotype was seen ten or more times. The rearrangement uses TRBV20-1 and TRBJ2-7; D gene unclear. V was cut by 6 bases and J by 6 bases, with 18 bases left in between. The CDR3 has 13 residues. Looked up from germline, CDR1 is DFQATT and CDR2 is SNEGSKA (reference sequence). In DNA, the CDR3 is TGCAGTGCCTTGAAGGGTATTTTTCGCGAGCAGTACTTC. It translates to CSALKGIFREQYF.

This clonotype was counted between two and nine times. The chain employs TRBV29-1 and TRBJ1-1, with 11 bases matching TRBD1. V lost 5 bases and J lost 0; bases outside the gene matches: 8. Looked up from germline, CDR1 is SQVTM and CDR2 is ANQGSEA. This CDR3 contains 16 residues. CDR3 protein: CSVPGTGGALNTEAFF. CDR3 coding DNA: TGCAGCGTTCCCGGGACAGGGGGTGCCTTGAACACTGAAGCTTTCTTT. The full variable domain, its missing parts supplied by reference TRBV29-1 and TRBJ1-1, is SAVISQKPSRDICQRGTSLTIQCQVDSQVTMMFWYRQQPGQSLTLIATANQGSEATYESGFVIDKFPISRPNLTFSTLTVSNMSPEDSSIYLCSVPGTGGALNTEAFFGQGTRLTVV.

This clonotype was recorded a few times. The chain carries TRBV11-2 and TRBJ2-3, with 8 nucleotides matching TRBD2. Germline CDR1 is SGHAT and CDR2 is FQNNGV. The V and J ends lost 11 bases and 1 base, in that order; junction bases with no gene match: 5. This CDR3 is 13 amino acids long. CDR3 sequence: CAWLTSGTDTQYF. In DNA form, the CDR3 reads TGTGCCTGGCTGACTAGCGGCACAGATACGCAGTATTTT.

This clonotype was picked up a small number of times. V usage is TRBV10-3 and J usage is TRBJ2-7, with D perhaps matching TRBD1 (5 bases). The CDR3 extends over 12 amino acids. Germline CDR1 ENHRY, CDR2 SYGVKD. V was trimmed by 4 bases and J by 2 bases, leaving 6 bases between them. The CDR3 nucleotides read TGTGCCATCAGTGGGGGCCCCTACGAGCAGTACTTC. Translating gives CAISGGPYEQYF.

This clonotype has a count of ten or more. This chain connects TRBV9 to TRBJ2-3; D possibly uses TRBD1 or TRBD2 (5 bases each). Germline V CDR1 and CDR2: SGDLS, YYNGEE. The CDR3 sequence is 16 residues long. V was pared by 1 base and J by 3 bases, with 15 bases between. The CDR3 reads CASSVRKGAGTDTQYF. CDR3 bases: TGTGCCAGCAGCGTAAGGAAAGGGGCGGGTACAGATACGCAGTATTTT.

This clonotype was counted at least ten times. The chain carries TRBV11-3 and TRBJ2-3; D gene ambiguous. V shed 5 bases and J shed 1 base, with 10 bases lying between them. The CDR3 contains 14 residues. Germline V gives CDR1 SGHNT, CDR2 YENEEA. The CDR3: CASSPGPGTDTQYF. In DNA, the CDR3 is TGTGCCAGCAGCCCGGGTCCAGGCACAGATACGCAGTATTTT.

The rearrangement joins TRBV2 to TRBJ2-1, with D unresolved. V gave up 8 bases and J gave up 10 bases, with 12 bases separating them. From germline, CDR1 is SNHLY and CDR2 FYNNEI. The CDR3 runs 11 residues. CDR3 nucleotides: TGTGCCAGCGCCACCAACGTGGAGCAGTTCTTC. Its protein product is CASATNVEQFF. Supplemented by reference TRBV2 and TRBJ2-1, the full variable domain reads EPEVTQTPSHQVTQMGQEVILRCVPISNHLYFYWYRQILGQKVEFLVSFYNNEISEKSEIFDDQFSVERPDGSNFTLKIRSTKLEDSAMYFCASATNVEQFFGPGTRLTVL.

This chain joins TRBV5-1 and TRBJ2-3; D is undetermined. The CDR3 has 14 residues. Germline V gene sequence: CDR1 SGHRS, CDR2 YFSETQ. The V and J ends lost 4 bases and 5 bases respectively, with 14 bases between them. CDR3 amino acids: CASSLSVAGDTQYF. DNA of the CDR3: TGCGCCAGCAGCCTCTCGGTGGCTGGAGATACGCAGTATTTT.